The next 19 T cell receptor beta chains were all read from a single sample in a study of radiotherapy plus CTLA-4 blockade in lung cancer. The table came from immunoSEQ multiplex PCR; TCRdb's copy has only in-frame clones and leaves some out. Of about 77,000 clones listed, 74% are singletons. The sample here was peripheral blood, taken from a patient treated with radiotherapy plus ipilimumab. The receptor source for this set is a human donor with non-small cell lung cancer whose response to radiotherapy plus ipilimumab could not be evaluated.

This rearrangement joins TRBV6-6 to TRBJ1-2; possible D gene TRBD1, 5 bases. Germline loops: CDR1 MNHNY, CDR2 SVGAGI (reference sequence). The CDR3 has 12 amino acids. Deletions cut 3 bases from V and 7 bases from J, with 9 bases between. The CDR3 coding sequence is TGTGCCAGCAGTTATTGGGGGGGTGGCTACACCTTC. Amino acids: CASSYWGGGYTF.

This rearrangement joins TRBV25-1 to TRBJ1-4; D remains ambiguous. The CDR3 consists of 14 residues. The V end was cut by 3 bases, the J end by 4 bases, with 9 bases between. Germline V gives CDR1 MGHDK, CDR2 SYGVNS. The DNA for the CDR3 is TGTGCCAGCAGTGAGTCGGTGAATAATGAAAAACTGTTTTTT. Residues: CASSESVNNEKLFF.

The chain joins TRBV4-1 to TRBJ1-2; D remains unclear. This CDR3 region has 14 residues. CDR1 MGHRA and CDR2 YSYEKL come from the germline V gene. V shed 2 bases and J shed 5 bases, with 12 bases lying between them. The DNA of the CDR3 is TGCGCCAGCAGCCAATCGACAAACACATATGGCTACACCTTC. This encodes CASSQSTNTYGYTF.

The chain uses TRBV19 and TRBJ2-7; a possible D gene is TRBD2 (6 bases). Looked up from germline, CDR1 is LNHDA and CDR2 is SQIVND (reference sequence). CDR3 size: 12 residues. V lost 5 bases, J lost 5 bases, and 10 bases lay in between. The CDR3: CASSPGENEQYF. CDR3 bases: TGTGCCAGTAGTCCGGGGGAGAACGAGCAGTACTTC.

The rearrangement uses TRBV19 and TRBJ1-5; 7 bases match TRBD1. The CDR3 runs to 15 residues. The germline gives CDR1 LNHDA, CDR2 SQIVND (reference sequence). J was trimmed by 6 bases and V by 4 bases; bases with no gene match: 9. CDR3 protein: CASSTTRTGGQPQHF. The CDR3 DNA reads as TGTGCCAGTAGTACAACCCGGACAGGTGGTCAGCCCCAGCATTTT. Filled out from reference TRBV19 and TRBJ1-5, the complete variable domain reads DGGITQSPKYLFRKEGQNVTLSCEQNLNHDAMYWYRQDPGQGLRLIYYSQIVNDFQKGDIAEGYSVSREKKESFPLTVTSAQKNPTAFYLCASSTTRTGGQPQHFGDGTRLSIL.

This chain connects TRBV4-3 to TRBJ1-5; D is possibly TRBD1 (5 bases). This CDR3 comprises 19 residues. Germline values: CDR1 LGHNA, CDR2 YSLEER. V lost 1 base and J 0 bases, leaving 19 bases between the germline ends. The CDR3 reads CASSQGPPGTDYSNQPQHF. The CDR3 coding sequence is TGCGCCAGCAGCCAAGGCCCCCCCGGGACGGACTATAGCAATCAGCCCCAGCATTTT.

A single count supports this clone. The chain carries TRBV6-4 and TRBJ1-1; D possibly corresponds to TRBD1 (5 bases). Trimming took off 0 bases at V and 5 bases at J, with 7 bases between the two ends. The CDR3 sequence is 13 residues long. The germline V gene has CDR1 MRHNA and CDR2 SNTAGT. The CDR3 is CASSDSGGTEAFF. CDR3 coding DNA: TGTGCCAGCAGTGACTCGGGGGGAACTGAAGCTTTCTTT.

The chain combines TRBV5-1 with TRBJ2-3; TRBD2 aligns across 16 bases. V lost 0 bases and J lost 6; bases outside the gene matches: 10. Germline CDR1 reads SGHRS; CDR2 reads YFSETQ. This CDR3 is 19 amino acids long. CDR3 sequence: CASSLAGLAGGPFIDTQYF. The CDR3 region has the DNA TGCGCCAGCAGCTTGGCGGGACTAGCGGGGGGGCCGTTTATCGATACGCAGTATTTT.

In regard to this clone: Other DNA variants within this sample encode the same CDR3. The DNA of the CDR3 is TGTGCCAGCAGTTTACCCACAGGGGCCATGATATCCTCCTATAATTCACCCCTCCACTTT. Translation gives CASSLPTGAMISSYNSPLHF. The chain uses TRBV28 and TRBJ1-6; 7 positions match TRBD1. V lost 2 bases to trimming and J lost 0 bases; unmatched junction nucleotides: 13. Germline CDR1 and CDR2: MDHEN and SYDVKM. The CDR3 is 20 residues long. The whole variable domain, remainder taken from reference TRBV28 and TRBJ1-6, is DVKVTQSSRYLVKRTGEKVFLECVQDMDHENMFWYRQDPGLGLRLIYFSYDVKMKEKGDIPEGYSVSREKKERFSLILESASTNQTSMYLCASSLPTGAMISSYNSPLHFGNGTRLTVT.

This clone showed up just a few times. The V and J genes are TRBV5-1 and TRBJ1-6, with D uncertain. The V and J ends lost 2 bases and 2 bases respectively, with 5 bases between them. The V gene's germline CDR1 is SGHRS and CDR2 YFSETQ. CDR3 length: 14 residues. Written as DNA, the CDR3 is TGCGCCAGCAGCTTCGACACCTATAATTCACCCCTCCACTTT. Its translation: CASSFDTYNSPLHF.

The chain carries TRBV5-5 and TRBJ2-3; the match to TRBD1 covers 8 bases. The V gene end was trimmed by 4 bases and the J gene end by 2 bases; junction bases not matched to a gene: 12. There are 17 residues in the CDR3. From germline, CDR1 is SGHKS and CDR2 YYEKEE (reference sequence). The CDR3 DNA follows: TGTGCCAGCAGCATAGGAACAGGGGGGAGGAACACAGATACGCAGTATTTT. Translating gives CASSIGTGGRNTDTQYF. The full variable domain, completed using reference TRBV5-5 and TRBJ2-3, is DAGVTQSPTHLIKTRGQQVTLRCSPISGHKSVSWYQQVLGQGPQFIFQYYEKEERGRGNFPDRFSARQFPNYSSELNVNALLLGDSALYLCASSIGTGGRNTDTQYFGPGTRLTVL.

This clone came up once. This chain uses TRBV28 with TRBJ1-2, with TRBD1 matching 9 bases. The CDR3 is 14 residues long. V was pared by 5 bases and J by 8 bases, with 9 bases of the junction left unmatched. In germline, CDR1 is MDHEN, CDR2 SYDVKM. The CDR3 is CASSGTGSLWGYTF. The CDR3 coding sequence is TGTGCCAGCAGTGGGACAGGGAGCCTTTGGGGCTACACCTTC.

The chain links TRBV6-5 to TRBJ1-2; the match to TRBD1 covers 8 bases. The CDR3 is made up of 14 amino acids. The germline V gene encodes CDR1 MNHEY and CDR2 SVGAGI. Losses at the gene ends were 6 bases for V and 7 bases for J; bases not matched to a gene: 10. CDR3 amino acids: CASRQPQGAGGYTF. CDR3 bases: TGTGCCAGCAGGCAACCTCAGGGGGCAGGTGGCTACACCTTC.

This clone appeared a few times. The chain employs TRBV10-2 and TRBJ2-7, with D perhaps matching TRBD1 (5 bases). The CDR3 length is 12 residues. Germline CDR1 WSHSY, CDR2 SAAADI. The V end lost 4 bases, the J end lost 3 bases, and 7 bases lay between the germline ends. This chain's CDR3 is CASSGDSYEQYF. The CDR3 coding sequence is TGCGCCAGCAGTGGTGACAGCTACGAGCAGTACTTC.

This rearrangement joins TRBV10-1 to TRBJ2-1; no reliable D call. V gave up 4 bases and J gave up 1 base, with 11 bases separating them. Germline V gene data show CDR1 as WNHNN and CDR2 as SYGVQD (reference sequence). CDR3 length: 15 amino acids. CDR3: CASSGGGQSYNEQFF. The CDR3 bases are TGCGCCAGCAGTGGTGGCGGCCAATCCTACAATGAGCAGTTCTTC.

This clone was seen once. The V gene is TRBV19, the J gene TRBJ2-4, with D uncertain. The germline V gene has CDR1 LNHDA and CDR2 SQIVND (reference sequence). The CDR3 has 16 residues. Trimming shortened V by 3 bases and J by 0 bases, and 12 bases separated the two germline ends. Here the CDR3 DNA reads TGTGCCAGTAGTATGCCCGAATCGGGAGCCAAAAACATTCAGTACTTC. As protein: CASSMPESGAKNIQYF. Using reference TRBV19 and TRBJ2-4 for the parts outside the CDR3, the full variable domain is DGGITQSPKYLFRKEGQNVTLSCEQNLNHDAMYWYRQDPGQGLRLIYYSQIVNDFQKGDIAEGYSVSREKKESFPLTVTSAQKNPTAFYLCASSMPESGAKNIQYFGAGTRLSVL.

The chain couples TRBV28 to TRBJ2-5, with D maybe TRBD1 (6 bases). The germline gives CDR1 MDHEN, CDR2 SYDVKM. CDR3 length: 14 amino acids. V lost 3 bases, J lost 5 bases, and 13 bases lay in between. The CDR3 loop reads CASSFRGGQETQYF. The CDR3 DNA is TGTGCCAGCAGTTTCAGGGGCGGTCAGGAGACCCAGTACTTC.

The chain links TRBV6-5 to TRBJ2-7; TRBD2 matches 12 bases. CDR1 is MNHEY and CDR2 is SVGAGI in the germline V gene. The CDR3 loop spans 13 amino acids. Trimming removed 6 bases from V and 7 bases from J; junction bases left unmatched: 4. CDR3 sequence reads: CASRLAGGSEQYF. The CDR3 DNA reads TGTGCCAGCAGGCTAGCGGGAGGGAGTGAGCAGTACTTC.

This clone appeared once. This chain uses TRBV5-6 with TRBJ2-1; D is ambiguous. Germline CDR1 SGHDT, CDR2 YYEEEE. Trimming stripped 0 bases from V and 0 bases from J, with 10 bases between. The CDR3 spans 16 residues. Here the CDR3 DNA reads TGTGCCAGCAGCTTGGGGGCATCAAGCTCCTACAATGAGCAGTTCTTC. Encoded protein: CASSLGASSSYNEQFF.